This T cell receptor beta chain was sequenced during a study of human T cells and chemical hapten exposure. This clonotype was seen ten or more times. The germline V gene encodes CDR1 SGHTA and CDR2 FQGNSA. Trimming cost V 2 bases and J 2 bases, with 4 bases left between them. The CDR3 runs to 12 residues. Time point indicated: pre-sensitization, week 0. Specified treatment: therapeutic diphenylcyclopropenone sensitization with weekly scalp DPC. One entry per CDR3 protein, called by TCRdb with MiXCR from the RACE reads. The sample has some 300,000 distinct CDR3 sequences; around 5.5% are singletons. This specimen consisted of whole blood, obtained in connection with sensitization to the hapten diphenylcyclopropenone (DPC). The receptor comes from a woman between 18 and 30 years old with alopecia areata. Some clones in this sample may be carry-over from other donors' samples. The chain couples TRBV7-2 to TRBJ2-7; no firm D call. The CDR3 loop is CASSLIPYEQYF. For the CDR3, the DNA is TGTGCCAGCAGCTTAATCCCCTACGAGCAGTACTTC.